A single sample is the source of the 25 T cell receptor beta chains below, sequenced in a study of T cell changes during pregnancy in multiple sclerosis (dated by TCRdb to between 2018 and 2021). Library prep was done by the immunoSEQ multiplex PCR assay. TCRdb took this table from immuneACCESS and kept in-frame rearrangements with V and J called. Such tables lack part of the clones; where checked against another copy, unresolved V genes explain under half of the gap, and the rest is unexplained. This sample lists around 16,000 clones; around 83% were detected once. Approximately 17% of the sample is held by the ten biggest clonotypes. This specimen was CD8+ T cells from peripheral blood mononuclear cells, taken after pregnancy. The receptors come from a female donor in good health, enrolled as a control in a pregnancy study.

J is TRBJ2-7 and V is TRBV4-2; TRBD2 agrees at 7 bases. V trimming: 0 bases; J trimming: 5 bases; junction bases outside the gene matches: 7. This CDR3 is 15 amino acids long. CDR1 and CDR2 from the germline V gene are LGHNA and YNFKEQ. CDR3 coding DNA: TGTGCCAGCAGCCAAGATCCGGGGGGTGTCAACGAGCAGTACTTC. This codes for CASSQDPGGVNEQYF.

The chain is built from TRBV5-1 and TRBJ2-3; weak D call: TRBD2 (6 bases). The germline V gene encodes CDR1 SGHRS and CDR2 YFSETQ. Trimming took 5 bases from V and 0 from J, leaving 13 bases between them. This CDR3 is 15 amino acids long. The CDR3 bases are TGCGCCAGCAGACTTAGCGGATCTAGCACAGATACGCAGTATTTT. This gives the protein CASRLSGSSTDTQYF.

This clone turned up a few times. The rearrangement links TRBV19 to TRBJ1-2, with 9 bases aligning to TRBD1. V was pared by 4 bases and J by 2 bases, with 8 bases of the junction left unmatched. The CDR3 has 16 amino acids. Germline-derived CDR1 and CDR2 are LNHDA and SQIVND (reference sequence). CDR3 nucleotide sequence: TGTGCCAGTAGTAGTGATACAGGGGGCGGAAACTATGGCTACACCTTC. Translated, it gives CASSSDTGGGNYGYTF.

This clone appeared a single time. The V gene is TRBV6-4, the J gene TRBJ2-1; 12 bases are shared with TRBD1. V lost 3 bases to trimming and J lost 8 bases; unmatched junction nucleotides: 5. This CDR3 comprises 15 residues. The germline V gene has CDR1 MRHNA and CDR2 SNTAGT. CDR3 in amino acids: CASSEGGTGGDEQFF. The DNA for the CDR3 is TGTGCCAGCAGTGAAGGCGGGACAGGGGGCGATGAGCAGTTCTTC.

The count of this clone is one. V and J are TRBV9 and TRBJ1-2; D unresolved. Germline-derived CDR1 and CDR2 are SGDLS and YYNGEE. This CDR3 is built from 13 residues. The ends were cut back, 4 bases at V and 6 bases at J, with 13 bases in the middle. The CDR3: CASSPPRVDGYTF. CDR3 DNA sequence: TGTGCCAGCAGCCCCCCGAGGGTGGATGGCTACACCTTC.

The rearrangement uses TRBV9 and TRBJ2-1; a possible D gene is TRBD2 (6 bases). Germline assignment: CDR1 SGDLS and CDR2 YYNGEE. The CDR3 has 15 amino acids. V was shortened by 3 bases and J by 7 bases, with 17 bases between the two germline ends. The CDR3 loop is CASSGGGMGGNEQFF. The CDR3 bases are TGTGCCAGCAGCGGAGGCGGGATGGGGGGTAATGAGCAGTTCTTC.

The gene calls are TRBV6-8 and TRBJ2-7; a weak D match, TRBD1 (5 bases). The V and J ends lost 7 bases and 2 bases respectively, with 33 bases between them. From germline, CDR1 is MNHGY and CDR2 SAAAGT. The CDR3 has 20 amino acids. Here the CDR3 DNA reads TGTGCCAGCACTAAACTGGGTTCGAGTCGGAGAAGGGGCAAAACCTACGAGCAGTACTTC. As protein: CASTKLGSSRRRGKTYEQYF.

V is TRBV19 and J is TRBJ2-3; perhaps TRBD1 as D (6 bases). With 1 base removed from V and 0 bases from J, the gap between germline ends came to 11 bases. Germline CDR1 LNHDA, CDR2 SQIVND (reference sequence). The CDR3 runs to 16 residues. CDR3 region: CASSIGRTASTDTQYF. In DNA, the CDR3 is TGTGCCAGTAGTATAGGGAGGACAGCTAGCACAGATACGCAGTATTTT.

V and J are TRBV29-1 and TRBJ2-3; D not resolved. This CDR3 comprises 13 residues. The germline gives CDR1 SQVTM, CDR2 ANQGSEA. V shed 2 bases and J shed 0 bases, with 6 bases lying between them. As DNA, the CDR3 is TGCAGCGTTGAACTCCCTAGCACAGATACGCAGTATTTT. Translated, it gives CSVELPSTDTQYF.

This clone is judged medium-sized. The chain recombines TRBV30 with TRBJ1-6; no clear D gene. Deletions cut 4 bases from V and 9 bases from J, with 13 bases between. The germline gives CDR1 GTSNPN, CDR2 SVGIG (reference sequence). This CDR3 has 13 residues. CDR3 residues: CAWNGLESSPLHF. The CDR3 DNA sequence: TGTGCCTGGAATGGTTTAGAGAGTTCACCCCTCCACTTT.

This chain joins TRBV27 and TRBJ2-2, with TRBD1 matching over 9 bases. Losses at the gene ends were 2 bases for V and 3 bases for J; bases not matched to a gene: 4. This CDR3 has 16 amino acids. Germline CDR1 and CDR2: MNHEY and SMNVEV (reference sequence). The CDR3 loop reads CASSLRDRAYTGELFF. The CDR3, as DNA: TGTGCCAGCAGTTTAAGGGACAGGGCGTACACCGGGGAGCTGTTTTTT.

Here the CDR3 DNA reads TGTGCCAGCAGTGACTTGTTTACAGGAACAGCAAGGAACACCATATATTTT. It codes for CASSDLFTGTARNTIYF. This chain connects TRBV6-4 to TRBJ1-3, with D possibly matching TRBD1 (5 bases). This CDR3 has 17 residues. Between the trimmed V and J ends, which lost 1 base and 7 bases, there was a span of 20 bases. From germline, CDR1 is MRHNA and CDR2 SNTAGT.

The sample holds a few counts of this clone. The rearrangement links TRBV9 to TRBJ1-1; 7 positions match TRBD1. The CDR3 is 14 amino acids. J gave up 5 bases and V 3 bases, and 7 bases lay outside the gene matches. The germline V gene encodes CDR1 SGDLS and CDR2 YYNGEE. This chain's CDR3 is CASSEGAGGTEAFF. The CDR3 DNA follows: TGTGCCAGCAGCGAGGGGGCAGGGGGTACTGAAGCTTTCTTT.

V and J are TRBV27 and TRBJ2-7; TRBD1 matches 9 bases. The CDR3 is made up of 16 amino acids. From germline, CDR1 is MNHEY and CDR2 SMNVEV (reference sequence). Unmatched junction bases numbered 10, after V lost 5 bases and J lost 2 bases. DNA of the CDR3: TGTGCCAGCAGTAATCAACCGGGACAGGGTACCTACGAGCAGTACTTC. Its translation is CASSNQPGQGTYEQYF.

This chain uses TRBV15 with TRBJ2-6; a possible D gene is TRBD2 (5 bases). The V end was cut by 6 bases, the J end by 0 bases, with 12 bases between. CDR1 and CDR2 from the germline V gene are LNHNV and YYDKDF (reference sequence). The CDR3 is 16 residues long. Written as DNA, the CDR3 is TGTGCCACCAGTCCCCGGGATTACTCTGGGGCCAACGTCCTGACTTTC. As protein: CATSPRDYSGANVLTF.

The V and J genes are TRBV28 and TRBJ2-1; tentative D call: TRBD2 (5 bases). The ends were cut back, 8 bases at V and 12 bases at J, with 26 bases in the middle. In germline, CDR1 is MDHEN, CDR2 SYDVKM. The CDR3 consists of 15 residues. For the CDR3, the DNA is TGTGCCAGCTCCAGTCTGGAGGACCTTTATCGCAGGCAGTTCTTC. It translates to CASSSLEDLYRRQFF.

The chain links TRBV27 to TRBJ2-7; 11 bases are shared with TRBD2. CDR3 length equals 15 residues. The V gene end was trimmed by 5 bases and the J gene end by 1 base; junction bases not matched to a gene: 4. The germline V gene encodes CDR1 MNHEY and CDR2 SMNVEV (reference sequence). The CDR3 sequence is CASSPGTSGSYEQYF. CDR3 in DNA: TGTGCCAGCAGTCCGGGGACTAGCGGTTCCTACGAGCAGTACTTC.

The chain carries TRBV21-1 and TRBJ2-7; TRBD1 is the table's D call, not checked against the DNA. TRBV21-1 is a pseudogene segment. CDR3 size: 11 residues. The CDR3 nucleotides are TGTGCCAGCAGCAAGGGGGACAGGGGTTACTTC. This encodes CASSKGDRGYF.

This chain connects TRBV5-1 to TRBJ2-3; 7 nucleotides align to TRBD2. The V segment lost 1 base and the J segment 3 bases; nucleotides outside the gene matches: 2. This CDR3 spans 14 amino acids. CDR1 is SGHRS and CDR2 is YFSETQ in the germline V gene. The CDR3 here is CASSLLLATDTQYF. CDR3 DNA: TGCGCCAGCAGCTTGTTACTAGCGACAGATACGCAGTATTTT.

The rearrangement links TRBV19 to TRBJ1-2; TRBD1 aligns across 9 bases. Germline V gene lookup returns CDR1 LNHDA and CDR2 SQIVND (reference sequence). The CDR3 runs 13 residues. The V and J ends lost 8 bases and 8 bases, in that order; junction bases with no gene match: 9. Written as DNA, the CDR3 is TGTGCCAGTTTCACAGGGGGCGCCCAGGGCTACACCTTC. Its protein is CASFTGGAQGYTF.

This clone was detected once. J is TRBJ2-3 and V is TRBV5-6; D gene unclear. Germline values: CDR1 SGHDT, CDR2 YYEEEE. Trimming took 3 bases from V and 5 from J, leaving 4 bases between them. The CDR3 length is 11 residues. This CDR3 reads CASSSGDTQYF. CDR3 nucleotides: TGTGCCAGCAGCTCAGGAGATACGCAGTATTTT.

CDR3 protein: CASRAGGWQETQYF. CDR3 nucleotide sequence: TGTGCCAGCAGGGCGGGGGGGTGGCAAGAGACCCAGTACTTC. The gene calls are TRBV2 and TRBJ2-5; 9 nucleotides line up with TRBD2. The CDR3 totals 14 residues. From germline, CDR1 is SNHLY and CDR2 FYNNEI. With 6 bases clipped from V and 2 bases from J, the junction kept 4 bases outside the gene matches. Combining the CDR3 with reference TRBV2 and TRBJ2-5 gives the whole variable domain EPEVTQTPSHQVTQMGQEVILRCVPISNHLYFYWYRQILGQKVEFLVSFYNNEISEKSEIFDDQFSVERPDGSNFTLKIRSTKLEDSAMYFCASRAGGWQETQYFGPGTRLLVL.

V is TRBV5-5 and J is TRBJ2-3; 10 bases fit TRBD2. This CDR3 region has 16 residues. V shed 1 base, J shed 5 bases, and the junction held 7 bases outside the gene matches. Germline CDR1 is SGHKS and CDR2 is YYEKEE (reference sequence). Written as DNA, the CDR3 is TGTGCCAGCAGCTTGAGGACTAGCGGAGGGGTAGATACGCAGTATTTT. Translation gives CASSLRTSGGVDTQYF.

The chain recombines TRBV27 with TRBJ1-1; TRBD1 agrees at 7 bases. The length of the CDR3 is 13 residues. Trimming removed 8 bases from V and 2 bases from J; junction bases left unmatched: 5. Per germline, CDR1 MNHEY and CDR2 SMNVEV (reference sequence). CDR3 nucleotide sequence: TGTGCCAGCGGGACAGCCTCTAACACTGAAGCTTTCTTT. It is translated as CASGTASNTEAFF.

V and J are TRBV7-3 and TRBJ1-2; 7 nucleotides match TRBD1. Per the germline V gene, CDR1 is SGHTA and CDR2 is FQGTGA. Trimming took 8 bases from V and 8 from J; bases not matched to a gene: 11. The CDR3 extends over 13 amino acids. CDR3 nucleotide sequence: TGTGCCAGCGGACCTACAGGGGCGGAGGGCTACACCTTC. Its protein product is CASGPTGAEGYTF.